Listed below are T cell receptor beta chains from one sample, sequenced in a study of graft-versus-host responses after intestinal transplantation. Antigens for these TCRs are unknown. Here immunoSEQ multiplex PCR was the method, and the copy in TCRdb shows in-frame clones only, minus some. The data show over 75,000 clones, with about nine tenths seen just once and around 0.3% held by the top ten. The material was unstimulated CD4+ T cells sorted from spleen or lymph node cells, obtained before transplant. The source is a human donor who was the organ donor for an intestinal transplant. The CDR3 runs from the conserved cysteine through the conserved F or W.

j_call,v_call,cdr3_aa
.,TRBV30,CAWNLGTSGGNPTYEQYF
TRBJ2-7,TRBV29-1,CSGGSPGEQYF
TRBJ2-5,TRBV7-2,CASSGRQDLQETQYF
TRBJ2-3,TRBV18,CASSPPDRYSTDTQYF
TRBJ1-4,TRBV21-1,CASSNGRGGGNEKLFF
TRBJ2-7,TRBV28,CASRQDSVLEQYF
TRBJ2-7,TRBV7-2,CAGSGRVSYEQYF
TRBJ2-1,TRBV27,CASKRGGSSYNEQFF
TRBJ1-1,TRBV6-5,CASSWTGQNTEAFF
TRBJ2-1,TRBV5-1,CASSQQGTSGSNEQFF
TRBJ2-7,TRBV9,CASSVVPGSYEQYF
TRBJ2-7,TRBV28,CASSQSPYREQYF
TRBJ1-3,TRBV30,CAAWRGSSGNTIYF
TRBJ2-3,TRBV5-4,CASSLGGDRENTDTQYF
TRBJ1-1,TRBV5-1,CASSLEGRASTEAFF
TRBJ1-6,TRBV30,CAWSPQENSPLHF
TRBJ2-7,TRBV7-2,CASSLAGGISSYEQYF
TRBJ1-1,TRBV30,CAWSGAAEAFF
TRBJ1-5,TRBV4-3,CASSQDINRGDYSNQPQHF
TRBJ2-3,TRBV12-5,CASGLGLAGRTDTQYF
TRBJ2-3,TRBV6-4,CASRDRGHSDTQYF
TRBJ2-7,TRBV19,CASSPGQGAIEQYF
TRBJ2-2,TRBV7-2,CASSLASGTSGSGELFF
TRBJ2-3,TRBV7-6,CASSPQAGGRTDTQYF
TRBJ1-1,TRBV18,CASSRATGDTEAFF
TRBJ1-6,TRBV18,CASSVRQDGNSPLHF